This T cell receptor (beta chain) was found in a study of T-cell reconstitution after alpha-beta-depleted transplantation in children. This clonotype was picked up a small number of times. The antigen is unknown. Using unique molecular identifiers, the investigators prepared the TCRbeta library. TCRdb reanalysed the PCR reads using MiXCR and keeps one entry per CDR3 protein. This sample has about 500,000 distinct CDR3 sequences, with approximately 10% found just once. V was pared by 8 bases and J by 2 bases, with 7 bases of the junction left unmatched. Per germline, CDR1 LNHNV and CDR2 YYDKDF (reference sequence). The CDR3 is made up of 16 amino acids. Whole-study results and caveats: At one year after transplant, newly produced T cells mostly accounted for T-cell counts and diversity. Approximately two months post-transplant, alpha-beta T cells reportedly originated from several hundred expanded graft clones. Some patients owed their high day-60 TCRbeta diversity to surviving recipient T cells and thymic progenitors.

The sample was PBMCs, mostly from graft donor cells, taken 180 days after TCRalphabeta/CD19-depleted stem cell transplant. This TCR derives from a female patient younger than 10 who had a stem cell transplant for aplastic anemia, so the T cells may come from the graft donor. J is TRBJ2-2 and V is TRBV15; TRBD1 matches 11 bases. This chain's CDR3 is CATGGQGGSNTGELFF. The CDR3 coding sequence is TGTGCCACCGGGGGACAGGGGGGTTCCAACACCGGGGAGCTGTTTTTT.